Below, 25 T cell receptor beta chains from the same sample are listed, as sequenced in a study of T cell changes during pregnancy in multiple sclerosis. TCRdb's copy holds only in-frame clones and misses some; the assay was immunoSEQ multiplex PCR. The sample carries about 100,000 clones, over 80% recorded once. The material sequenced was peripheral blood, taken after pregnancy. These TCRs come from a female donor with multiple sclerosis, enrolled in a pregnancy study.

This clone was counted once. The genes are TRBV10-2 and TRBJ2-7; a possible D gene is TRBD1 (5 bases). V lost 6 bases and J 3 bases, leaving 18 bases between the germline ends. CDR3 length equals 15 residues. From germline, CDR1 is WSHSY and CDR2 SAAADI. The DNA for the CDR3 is TGCGCCAGCAGGACTCCAGAAGGGGCCTACTACGAGCAGTACTTC. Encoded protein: CASRTPEGAYYEQYF.

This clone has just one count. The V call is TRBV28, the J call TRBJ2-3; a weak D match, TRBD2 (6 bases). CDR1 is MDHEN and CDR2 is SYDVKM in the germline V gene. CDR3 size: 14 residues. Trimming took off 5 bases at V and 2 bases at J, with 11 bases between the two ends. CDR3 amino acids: CASSILAITDTQYF. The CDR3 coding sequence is TGTGCCAGCAGTATACTAGCAATCACAGATACGCAGTATTTT. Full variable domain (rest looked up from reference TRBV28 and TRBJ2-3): DVKVTQSSRYLVKRTGEKVFLECVQDMDHENMFWYRQDPGLGLRLIYFSYDVKMKEKGDIPEGYSVSREKKERFSLILESASTNQTSMYLCASSILAITDTQYFGPGTRLTVL.

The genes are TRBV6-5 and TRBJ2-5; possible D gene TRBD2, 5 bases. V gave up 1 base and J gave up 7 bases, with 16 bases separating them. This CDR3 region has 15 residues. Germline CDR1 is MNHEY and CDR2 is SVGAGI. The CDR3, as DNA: TGTGCCAGCAGTTACTTGCCGTCTGGCCGGGGGACCCAGTACTTC. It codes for CASSYLPSGRGTQYF.

This chain's CDR3 is CASSPDRGYGYTF. CDR3 DNA sequence: TGTGCCAGCAGTCCTGACAGGGGCTATGGCTACACCTTC. The V and J genes are TRBV6-5 and TRBJ1-2, with TRBD1 matching 8 bases. The CDR3 consists of 13 residues. The V gene's germline CDR1 is MNHEY and CDR2 SVGAGI. Trimming cost V 5 bases and J 4 bases; bases outside gene matches: 3.

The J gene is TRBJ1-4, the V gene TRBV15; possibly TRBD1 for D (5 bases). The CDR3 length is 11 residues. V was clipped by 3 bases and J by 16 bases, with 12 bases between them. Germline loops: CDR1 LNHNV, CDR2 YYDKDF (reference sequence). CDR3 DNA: TGTGCCACCAGCAGCGGGGGGGTCCCGTTTTTT. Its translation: CATSSGGVPFF.

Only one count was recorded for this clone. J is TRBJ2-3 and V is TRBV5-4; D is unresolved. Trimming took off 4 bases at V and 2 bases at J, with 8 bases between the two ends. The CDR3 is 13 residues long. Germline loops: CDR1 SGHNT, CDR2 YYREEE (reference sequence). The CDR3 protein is CASSIDITDTQYF. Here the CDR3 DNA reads TGTGCCAGCAGCATAGACATCACAGATACGCAGTATTTT.

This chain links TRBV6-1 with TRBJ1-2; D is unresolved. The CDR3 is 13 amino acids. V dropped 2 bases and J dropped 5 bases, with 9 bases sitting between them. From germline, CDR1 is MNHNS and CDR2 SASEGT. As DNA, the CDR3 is TGTGCCAGCAGTGAAACACAGCTGTATGGCTACACCTTC. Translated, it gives CASSETQLYGYTF.

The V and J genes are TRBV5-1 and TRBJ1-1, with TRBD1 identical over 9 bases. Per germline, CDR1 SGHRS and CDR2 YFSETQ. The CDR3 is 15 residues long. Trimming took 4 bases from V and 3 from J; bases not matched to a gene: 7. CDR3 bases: TGCGCCAGCAGCGGGGGACAGGGTTTGGACACTGAAGCTTTCTTT. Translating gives CASSGGQGLDTEAFF.

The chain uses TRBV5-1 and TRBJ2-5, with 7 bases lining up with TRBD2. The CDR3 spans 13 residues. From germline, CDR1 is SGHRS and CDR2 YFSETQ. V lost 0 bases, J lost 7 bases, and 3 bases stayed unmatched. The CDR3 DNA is TGCGCCAGCAGCTTGGTCCCGGGAGGGACCCAGTACTTC. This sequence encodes CASSLVPGGTQYF.

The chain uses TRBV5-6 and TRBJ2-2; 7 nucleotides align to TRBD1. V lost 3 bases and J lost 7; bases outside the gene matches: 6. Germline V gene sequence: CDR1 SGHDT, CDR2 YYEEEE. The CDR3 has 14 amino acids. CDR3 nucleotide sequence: TGTGCCAGCAGCTCAAGGGACAGTCACGGGGAGCTGTTTTTT. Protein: CASSSRDSHGELFF.

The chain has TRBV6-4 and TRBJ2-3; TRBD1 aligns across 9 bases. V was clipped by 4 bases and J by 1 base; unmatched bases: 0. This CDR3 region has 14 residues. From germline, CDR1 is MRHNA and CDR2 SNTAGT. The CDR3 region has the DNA TGTGCCAGCAGTGGGACAGGGGGCACAGATACGCAGTATTTT. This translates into CASSGTGGTDTQYF.

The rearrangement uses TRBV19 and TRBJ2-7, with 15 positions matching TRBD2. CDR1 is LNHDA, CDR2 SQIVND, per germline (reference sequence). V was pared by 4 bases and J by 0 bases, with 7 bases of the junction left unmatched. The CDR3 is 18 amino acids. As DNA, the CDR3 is TGTGCCAGTAGTACCAAAGGGACTAGCGGGGGGCTCTCCTACGAGCAGTACTTC. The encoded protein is CASSTKGTSGGLSYEQYF.

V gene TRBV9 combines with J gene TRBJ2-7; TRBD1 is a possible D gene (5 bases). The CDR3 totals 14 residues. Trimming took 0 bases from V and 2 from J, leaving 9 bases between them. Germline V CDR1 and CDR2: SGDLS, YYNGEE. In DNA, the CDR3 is TGTGCCAGCAGCGTAGCACGACAGCCCTACGAGCAGTACTTC. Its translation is CASSVARQPYEQYF.

The CDR3 bases are TGTGCCAGCAGCCCCGGGACTAGCGGGATCAATGAGCAGTTCTTC. Its translation: CASSPGTSGINEQFF. V is TRBV27 and J is TRBJ2-1; 13 nucleotides align to TRBD2. The CDR3 is 15 amino acids. With V trimmed by 6 bases and J by 6 bases, 5 bases remained unmatched. Germline loops: CDR1 MNHEY, CDR2 SMNVEV (reference sequence).

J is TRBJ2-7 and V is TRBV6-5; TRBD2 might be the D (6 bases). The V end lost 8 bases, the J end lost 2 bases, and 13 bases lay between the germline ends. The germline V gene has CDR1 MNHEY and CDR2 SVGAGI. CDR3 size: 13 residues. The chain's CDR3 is CASSRDSPYEQYF. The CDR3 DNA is TGTGCCAGCTCCCGGGACTCCCCCTACGAGCAGTACTTC.

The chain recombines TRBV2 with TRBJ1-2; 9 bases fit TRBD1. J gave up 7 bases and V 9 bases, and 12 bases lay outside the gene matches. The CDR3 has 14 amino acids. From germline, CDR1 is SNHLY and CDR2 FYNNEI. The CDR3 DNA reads TGTGCCAGTTCTCGGGGACAGGGCTTGGCTGGCTACACCTTC. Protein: CASSRGQGLAGYTF.

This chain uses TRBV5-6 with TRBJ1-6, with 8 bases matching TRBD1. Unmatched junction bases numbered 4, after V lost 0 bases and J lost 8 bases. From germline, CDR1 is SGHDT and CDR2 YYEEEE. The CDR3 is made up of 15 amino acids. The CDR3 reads CASSLVGTGDSPLHF. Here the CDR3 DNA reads TGTGCCAGCAGCTTGGTAGGGACAGGAGATTCACCCCTCCACTTT.

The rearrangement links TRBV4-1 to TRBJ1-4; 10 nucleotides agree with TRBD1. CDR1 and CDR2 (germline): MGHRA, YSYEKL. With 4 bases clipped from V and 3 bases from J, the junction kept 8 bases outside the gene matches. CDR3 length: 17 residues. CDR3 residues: CASSPSGQGFSNEKLFF. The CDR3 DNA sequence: TGCGCCAGCAGCCCCTCGGGACAGGGGTTCTCTAATGAAAAACTGTTTTTT.

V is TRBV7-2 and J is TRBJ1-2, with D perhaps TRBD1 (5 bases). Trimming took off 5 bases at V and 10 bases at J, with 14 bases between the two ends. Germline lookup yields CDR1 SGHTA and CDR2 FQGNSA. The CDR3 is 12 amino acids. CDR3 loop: CASSLVGGVYTF. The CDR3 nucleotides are TGTGCCAGCAGCCTGGTTGGAGGGGTCTACACCTTC.

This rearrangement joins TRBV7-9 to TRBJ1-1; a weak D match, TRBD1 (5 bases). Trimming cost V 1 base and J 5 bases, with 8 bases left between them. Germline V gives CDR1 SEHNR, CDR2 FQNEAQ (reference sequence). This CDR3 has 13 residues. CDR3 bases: TGTGCCAGCAGCTTAGGGGGGGGGACTGAAGCTTTCTTT. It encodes CASSLGGGTEAFF.

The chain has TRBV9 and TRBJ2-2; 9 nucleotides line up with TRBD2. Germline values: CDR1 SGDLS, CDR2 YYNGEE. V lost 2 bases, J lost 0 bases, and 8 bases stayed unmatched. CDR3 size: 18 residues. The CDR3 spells CASSVQSGGTTNTGELFF. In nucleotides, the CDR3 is TGTGCCAGCAGCGTTCAAAGCGGGGGGACAACGAACACCGGGGAGCTGTTTTTT.

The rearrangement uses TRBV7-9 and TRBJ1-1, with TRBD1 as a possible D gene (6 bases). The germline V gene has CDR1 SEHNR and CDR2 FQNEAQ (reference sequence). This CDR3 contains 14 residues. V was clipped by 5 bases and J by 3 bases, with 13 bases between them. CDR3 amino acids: CASSNRARDTEAFF. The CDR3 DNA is TGTGCCAGCAGCAACAGGGCACGAGACACTGAAGCTTTCTTT.

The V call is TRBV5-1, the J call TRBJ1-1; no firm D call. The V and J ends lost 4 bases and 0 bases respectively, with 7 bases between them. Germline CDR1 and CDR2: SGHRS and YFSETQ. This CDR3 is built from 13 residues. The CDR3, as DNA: TGCGCCAGCAGCGGAGGGATGAACACTGAAGCTTTCTTT. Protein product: CASSGGMNTEAFF.

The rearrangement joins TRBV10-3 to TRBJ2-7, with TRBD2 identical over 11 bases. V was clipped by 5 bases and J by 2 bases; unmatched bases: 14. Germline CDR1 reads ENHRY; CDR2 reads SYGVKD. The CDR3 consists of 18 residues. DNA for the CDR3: TGTGCCATCAGTCCCCGCCCTGAGACTAGCGGGGTGACCTACGAGCAGTACTTC. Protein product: CAISPRPETSGVTYEQYF.

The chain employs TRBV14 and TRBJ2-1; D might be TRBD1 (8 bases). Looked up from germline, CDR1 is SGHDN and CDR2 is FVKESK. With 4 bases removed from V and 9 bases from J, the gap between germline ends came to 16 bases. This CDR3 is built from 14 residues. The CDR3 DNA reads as TGTGCCAGCAGCCCCGGACAGGGAGGGAGTGAGCAGTTCTTC. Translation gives CASSPGQGGSEQFF.